This T cell receptor (beta chain) was profiled in a study of PD-1 blockade in classical Hodgkin lymphoma. Findings and caveats of the study: Newly diagnosed patients and complete responders had comparable diversity at baseline.

TCRdb's copy holds only in-frame clones and misses some; the assay was immunoSEQ multiplex PCR. Of over 20,000 clones listed, more than 60% are singletons. Remarks on this clone: Its antigen is unidentified.

All the patients suffered relapse after autologous stem cell transplantation, and brentuximab vedotin exposure differed. The CDR3 runs 12 residues. Germline V CDR1 and CDR2: KGHSH, LQKENI. V lost 3 bases to trimming and J lost 10 bases, with 12 bases between them. The sequenced sample was peripheral blood mononuclear cells (PBMCs), obtained before the second cycle of nivolumab. The chain uses TRBV18 and TRBJ1-1; D is unresolved. The sequence came from a human donor with classical Hodgkin lymphoma. CDR3: CASSPSRTGAFF. CDR3 sequence (DNA): TGTGCCAGCTCACCGAGTCGGACGGGAGCTTTCTTT.